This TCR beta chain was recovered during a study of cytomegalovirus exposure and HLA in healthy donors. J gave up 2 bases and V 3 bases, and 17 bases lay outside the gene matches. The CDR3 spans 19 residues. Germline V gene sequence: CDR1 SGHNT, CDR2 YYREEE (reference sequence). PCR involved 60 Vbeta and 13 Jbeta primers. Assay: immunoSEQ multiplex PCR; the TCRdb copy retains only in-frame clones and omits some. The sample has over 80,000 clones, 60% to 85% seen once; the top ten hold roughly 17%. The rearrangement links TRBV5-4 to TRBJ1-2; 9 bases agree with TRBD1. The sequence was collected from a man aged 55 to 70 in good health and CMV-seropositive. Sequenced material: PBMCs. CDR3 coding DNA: TGTGCCAGCAGCTGGGGAGGGGCTGTCGGGACAGGGTCCAACTATGGCTACACCTTC. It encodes CASSWGGAVGTGSNYGYTF.